Listed here are 20 T cell receptor beta chains from one sample, sequenced in a study of T-cell reconstitution after alpha-beta-depleted transplantation in children. Unique molecular identifiers were incorporated into the prepared TCRbeta library. TCRdb re-derived calls from the PCR reads in MiXCR, one entry per CDR3 protein. This sample has about 150,000 distinct CDR3 sequences, with approximately 12% found just once. Sequenced material: PBMCs, taken before TCRalphabeta/CD19-depleted stem cell transplant. The receptor source for this set is a boy between 2 and 10 years old with acute myeloid leukemia, due to receive a stem cell transplant.

This clonotype was counted ten times or more. This chain joins TRBV12-3 or TRBV12-4 and TRBJ1-5, with no clear D. V shed 2 bases and J shed 5 bases, with 7 bases lying between them. The CDR3 has 13 amino acids. CDR3 loop: CASSLRVYQPQHF. The CDR3 bases are TGTGCCAGCAGTTTAAGGGTCTATCAGCCCCAGCATTTT.

This clonotype was seen ten or more times. The V and J genes are TRBV4-1 and TRBJ2-2; 7 bases fit TRBD1. Looked up from germline, CDR1 is MGHRA and CDR2 is YSYEKL. The junction had 9 bases not matched to a gene; V was cut back by 4 bases and J by 1 base. CDR3 size: 17 residues. The CDR3 loop reads CASSPVFGQVNTGELFF. For the CDR3, the DNA is TGCGCCAGCAGCCCGGTTTTTGGACAGGTGAACACCGGGGAGCTGTTTTTT.

This clonotype has at least ten counts. The rearrangement links TRBV20-1 to TRBJ2-3; 9 bases line up with TRBD2. Germline lookup yields CDR1 DFQATT and CDR2 SNEGSKA (reference sequence). J lost 1 base, V lost 1 base, and 6 bases had no gene match. This CDR3 is built from 16 residues. The CDR3: CSARGLTSGRTDTQYF. Written as DNA, the CDR3 is TGCAGTGCTAGAGGGCTAACTAGCGGGCGCACAGATACGCAGTATTTT.

This clonotype appeared many times. The chain joins TRBV25-1 to TRBJ1-2, with a weak D call TRBD1 (6 bases). The CDR3 extends over 13 amino acids. Per the germline V gene, CDR1 is MGHDK and CDR2 is SYGVNS. Trimming took off 2 bases at V and 7 bases at J, with 11 bases between the two ends. The CDR3 nucleotides read TGTGCCAGCAGTGAAGCGGGGGCTGTTGGCTACACCTTC. Amino acid sequence: CASSEAGAVGYTF.

This clonotype has at least ten counts. The CDR3 coding sequence is TGTGCCAGCGGATTCGCGGGAGGGTCCTTGGAGCAGTTCTTC. The encoded protein is CASGFAGGSLEQFF. The chain has TRBV27 and TRBJ2-1; 9 bases match TRBD2. The V segment lost 8 bases and the J segment 10 bases; nucleotides outside the gene matches: 12. CDR1 and CDR2 from the germline V gene are MNHEY and SMNVEV (reference sequence). The CDR3 spans 14 residues.

V and J are TRBV5-4 and TRBJ2-1, with 7 bases that match TRBD2. Germline CDR1 is SGHNT and CDR2 is YYREEE (reference sequence). The CDR3 has 15 amino acids. Unmatched junction bases numbered 13, after V lost 4 bases and J lost 9 bases. CDR3 coding DNA: TGTGCCAGCAGCGTAGGTGGTACAGCGGGGAGTGAGCAGTTCTTC. Amino acids: CASSVGGTAGSEQFF.

This clonotype was picked up many times. This sequence joins TRBV29-1 and TRBJ1-5; TRBD1 agrees at 9 bases. Unmatched junction bases numbered 8, after V lost 5 bases and J lost 6 bases. From germline, CDR1 is SQVTM and CDR2 ANQGSEA. There are 14 residues in the CDR3. The CDR3 region is CSVQETQGAQPQHF. CDR3 nucleotide sequence: TGCAGCGTTCAGGAGACACAGGGGGCTCAGCCCCAGCATTTT.

This clonotype was recorded many times. The rearrangement uses TRBV7-3 and TRBJ2-1, with 10 positions matching TRBD2. Germline CDR1 is SGHTA and CDR2 is FQGTGA. This CDR3 is 16 amino acids long. The V and J ends lost 0 bases and 4 bases, in that order; junction bases with no gene match: 3. CDR3 region: CASSLTSGGKYNEQFF. The DNA for the CDR3 is TGTGCCAGCAGCTTAACTAGCGGGGGGAAGTACAATGAGCAGTTCTTC.

In its sample, this clonotype was seen many times. The chain joins TRBV5-4 to TRBJ2-1, with D tentatively TRBD1 or TRBD2 (6 bases each). The V and J ends lost 3 bases and 4 bases respectively, with 14 bases between them. CDR3 length: 15 residues. Germline CDR1 and CDR2: SGHNT and YYREEE (reference sequence). CDR3: CASSSLTGAYNEQFF. The DNA for the CDR3 is TGTGCCAGCAGCTCCCTCACGGGGGCTTACAATGAGCAGTTCTTC.

This clonotype has ten or more counts. The chain is built from TRBV20-1 and TRBJ1-1; possibly TRBD1 for D (6 bases). CDR3 length equals 15 residues. Germline V CDR1 and CDR2: DFQATT, SNEGSKA (reference sequence). V was trimmed by 0 bases and J by 2 bases, leaving 13 bases between them. CDR3 residues: CSARDVGGGNTEAFF. The CDR3 DNA is TGCAGTGCTAGAGATGTGGGAGGGGGAAACACTGAAGCTTTCTTT.

The genes are TRBV6-5 and TRBJ1-5, with D perhaps TRBD1 (5 bases). The germline CDR1 and CDR2 sequences are MNHEY and SVGAGI. V gave up 2 bases and J gave up 9 bases, with 14 bases separating them. This CDR3 has 14 amino acids. This chain's CDR3 is CASSYEGIGLPQHF. Here the CDR3 DNA reads TGTGCCAGCAGTTACGAGGGGATTGGGCTGCCCCAGCATTTT.

In this sample, this clonotype turned up many times. The chain couples TRBV7-3 to TRBJ2-1; D is perhaps TRBD1 (5 bases). CDR1 SGHTA and CDR2 FQGTGA come from the germline V gene. The CDR3 totals 13 residues. Deletions cut 5 bases from V and 5 bases from J, with 10 bases between. The CDR3, as DNA: TGTGCCAGCAGCCCTACAGGAGACAATGAGCAGTTCTTC. Protein: CASSPTGDNEQFF.

The table lists this clonotype with many counts. The rearrangement links TRBV10-3 to TRBJ1-2; D remains unclear. The germline V and J ends were trimmed by 0 bases and 4 bases, with 9 bases remaining between them. CDR1 is ENHRY and CDR2 is SYGVKD in the germline V gene. The CDR3 extends over 14 amino acids. Here the CDR3 reads CAISESGPLYGYTF. The CDR3, as DNA: TGTGCCATCAGTGAGTCAGGGCCCCTCTATGGCTACACCTTC.

This clonotype was picked up many times. This chain joins TRBV10-3 and TRBJ1-5, with 7 bases matching TRBD1. The CDR3 is 13 residues long. With V trimmed by 10 bases and J by 5 bases, 8 bases remained unmatched. CDR1 ENHRY and CDR2 SYGVKD come from the germline V gene. The CDR3 nucleotides are TGTGCCACCAAAGGACAGGTGGATCAGCCCCAGCATTTT. Residues: CATKGQVDQPQHF.

As for this clonotype: Since a much larger clone is just one base distant, this may be a read error. The chain employs TRBV21-1 and TRBJ2-2; the listed D gene, TRBD1, was not tested against the DNA. TRBV21-1 is a pseudogene locus. This CDR3 is built from 21 residues. The CDR3 loop is CASSKEKRWMDRASLAGELFF. The CDR3 DNA reads TGTGCCAGCAGCAAAGAAAAGAGATGGATGGACCGGGCTTCTCTCGCCGGGGAGCTGTTTTTT.

This clonotype was seen at least ten times. The chain employs TRBV6-6 and TRBJ2-2, with D unclear. The CDR3 has 13 amino acids. Germline V gene sequence: CDR1 MNHNY, CDR2 SVGAGI (reference sequence). The V end was cut by 2 bases, the J end by 6 bases, with 7 bases between. CDR3 in amino acids: CASSYNGPGELFF. DNA for the CDR3: TGTGCCAGCAGTTACAATGGTCCCGGGGAGCTGTTTTTT.

This clonotype was recorded at least ten times. The chain links TRBV6-5 to TRBJ2-7; 7 bases map to TRBD1. The CDR3 has 14 residues. J gave up 6 bases and V 7 bases, and 12 bases lay outside the gene matches. Germline CDR1 is MNHEY and CDR2 is SVGAGI. The DNA for the CDR3 is TGTGCCAGCACTAAATTCCGGGACAGCGGCGAGCAGTACTTC. Its translation is CASTKFRDSGEQYF.

A remark on this clonotype: A much larger clone is a single base away; this may be a read error. The V and J genes are TRBV5-1 and TRBJ2-1; 8 bases are a match to TRBD2. There are 17 residues in the CDR3. Germline V gene data show CDR1 as SGHRS and CDR2 as YFSETQ. The CDR3 DNA is TGCGCCAGCAGCTTGTCCCCGGGGGGGCCCACCTACAATGTGCAGTTCTTC. Its translation is CASSLSPGGPTYNVQFF.

This clonotype was detected ten times or more. Written as DNA, the CDR3 is TGTGCCAGCAGCTCCACCGGGACAGGGGGTGGCACTGAAGCTTTCTTT. Its protein product is CASSSTGTGGGTEAFF. The chain has TRBV7-3 and TRBJ1-1; 11 nucleotides line up with TRBD1. Trimming cost V 4 bases and J 4 bases; bases outside gene matches: 8. The CDR3 loop spans 16 amino acids. Germline CDR1 and CDR2: SGHTA and FQGTGA.

This clonotype has ten or more counts. This chain links TRBV12-3 or TRBV12-4 with TRBJ2-1, with D unresolved. Trimming removed 1 base from V and 0 bases from J, with 7 bases in between. The CDR3 is 15 amino acids. Written as DNA, the CDR3 is TGTGCCAGCAGTTTAGTACGGTTCTCCTACAATGAGCAGTTCTTC. It encodes CASSLVRFSYNEQFF.